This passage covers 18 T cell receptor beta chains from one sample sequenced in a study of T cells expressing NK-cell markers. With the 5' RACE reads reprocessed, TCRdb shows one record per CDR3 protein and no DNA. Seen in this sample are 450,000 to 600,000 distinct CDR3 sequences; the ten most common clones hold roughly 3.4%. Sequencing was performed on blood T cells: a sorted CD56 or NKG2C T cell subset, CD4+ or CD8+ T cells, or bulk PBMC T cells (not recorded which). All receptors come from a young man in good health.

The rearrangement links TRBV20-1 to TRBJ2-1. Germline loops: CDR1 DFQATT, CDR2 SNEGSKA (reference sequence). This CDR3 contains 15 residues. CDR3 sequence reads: CSAGSGPSDYNEQFF.

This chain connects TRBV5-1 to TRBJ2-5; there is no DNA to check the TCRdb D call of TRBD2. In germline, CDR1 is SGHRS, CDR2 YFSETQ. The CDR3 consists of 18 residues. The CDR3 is CASSHEGGLAGVKETQYF.

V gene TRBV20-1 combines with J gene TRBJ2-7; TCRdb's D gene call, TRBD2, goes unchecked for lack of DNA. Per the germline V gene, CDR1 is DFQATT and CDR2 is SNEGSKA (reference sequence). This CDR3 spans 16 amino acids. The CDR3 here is CSARGTSGSRSYEQYF.

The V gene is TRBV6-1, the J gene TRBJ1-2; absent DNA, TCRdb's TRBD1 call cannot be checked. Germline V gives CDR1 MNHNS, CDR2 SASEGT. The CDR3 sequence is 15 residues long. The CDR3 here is CASSRQASRPNGYTF.

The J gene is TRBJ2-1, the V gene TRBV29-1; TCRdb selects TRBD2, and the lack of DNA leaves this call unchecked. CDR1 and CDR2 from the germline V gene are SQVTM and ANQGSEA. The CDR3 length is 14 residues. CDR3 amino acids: CSVSRRGGVNEQFF.

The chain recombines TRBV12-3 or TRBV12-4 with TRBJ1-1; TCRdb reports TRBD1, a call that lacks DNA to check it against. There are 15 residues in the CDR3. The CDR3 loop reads CASSKTGEKGAEAFF.

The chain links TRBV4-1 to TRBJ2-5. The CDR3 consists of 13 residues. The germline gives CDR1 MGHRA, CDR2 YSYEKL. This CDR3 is CASSQEVRETQYF.

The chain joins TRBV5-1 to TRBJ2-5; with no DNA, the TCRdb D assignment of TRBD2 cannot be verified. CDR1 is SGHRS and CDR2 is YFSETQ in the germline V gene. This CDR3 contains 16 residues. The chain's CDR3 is CASSVGTAATEETQYF.

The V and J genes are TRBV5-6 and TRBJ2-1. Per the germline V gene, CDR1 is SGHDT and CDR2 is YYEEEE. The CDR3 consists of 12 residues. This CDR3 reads CASRRSNNEQFF.

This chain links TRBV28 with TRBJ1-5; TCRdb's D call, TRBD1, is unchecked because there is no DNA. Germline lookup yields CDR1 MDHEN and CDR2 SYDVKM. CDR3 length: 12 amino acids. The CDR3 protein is CASSPWAQPQHF.

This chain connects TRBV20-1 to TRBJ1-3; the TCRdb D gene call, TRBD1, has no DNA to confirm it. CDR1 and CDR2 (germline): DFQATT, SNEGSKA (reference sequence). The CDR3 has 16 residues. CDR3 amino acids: CSARSGQTGSGNTIYF.

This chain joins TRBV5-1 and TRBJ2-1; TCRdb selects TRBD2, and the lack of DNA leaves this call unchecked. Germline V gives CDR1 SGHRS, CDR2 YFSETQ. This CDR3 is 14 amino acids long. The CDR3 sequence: CASKGSGSSNEQFF. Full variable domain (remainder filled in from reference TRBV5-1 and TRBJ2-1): KAGVTQTPRYLIKTRGQQVTLSCSPISGHRSVSWYQQTPGQGLQFLFEYFSETQRNKGNFPGRFSGRQFSNSRSEMNVSTLELGDSALYLCASKGSGSSNEQFFGPGTRLTVL.

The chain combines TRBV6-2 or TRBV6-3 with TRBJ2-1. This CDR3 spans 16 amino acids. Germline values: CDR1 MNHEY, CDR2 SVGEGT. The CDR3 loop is CASSYLRVMFDNEQFF.

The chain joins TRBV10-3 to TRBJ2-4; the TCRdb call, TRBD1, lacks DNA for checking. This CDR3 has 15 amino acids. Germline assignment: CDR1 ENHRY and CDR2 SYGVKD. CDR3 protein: CAISEPWDGKNIQYF.

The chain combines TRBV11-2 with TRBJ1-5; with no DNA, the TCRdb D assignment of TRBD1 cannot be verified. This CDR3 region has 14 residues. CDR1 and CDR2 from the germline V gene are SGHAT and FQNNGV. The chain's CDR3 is CASSLGAPGQPQHF.

The CDR3 protein is CASARGLELFF. This chain connects TRBV7-2 to TRBJ2-2; TCRdb's D call, TRBD1, is unchecked because there is no DNA. The CDR3 has 11 residues. Per germline, CDR1 SGHTA and CDR2 FQGNSA. The full variable domain, in which reference TRBV7-2 and TRBJ2-2 provide the parts outside the CDR3, is GAGVSQSPSNKVTEKGKDVELRCDPISGHTALYWYRQSLGQGLEFLIYFQGNSAPDKSGLPSDRFSAERTGGSVSTLTIQRTQQEDSAVYLCASARGLELFFGEGSRLTVL.

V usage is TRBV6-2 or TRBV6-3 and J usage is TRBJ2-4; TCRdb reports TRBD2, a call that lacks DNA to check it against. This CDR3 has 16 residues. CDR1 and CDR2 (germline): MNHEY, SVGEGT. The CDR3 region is CASSYPRGMLKNIQYF.

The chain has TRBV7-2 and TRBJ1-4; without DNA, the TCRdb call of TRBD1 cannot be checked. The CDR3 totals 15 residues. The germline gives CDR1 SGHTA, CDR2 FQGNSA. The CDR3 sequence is CASSLGGTGRKKLFF.